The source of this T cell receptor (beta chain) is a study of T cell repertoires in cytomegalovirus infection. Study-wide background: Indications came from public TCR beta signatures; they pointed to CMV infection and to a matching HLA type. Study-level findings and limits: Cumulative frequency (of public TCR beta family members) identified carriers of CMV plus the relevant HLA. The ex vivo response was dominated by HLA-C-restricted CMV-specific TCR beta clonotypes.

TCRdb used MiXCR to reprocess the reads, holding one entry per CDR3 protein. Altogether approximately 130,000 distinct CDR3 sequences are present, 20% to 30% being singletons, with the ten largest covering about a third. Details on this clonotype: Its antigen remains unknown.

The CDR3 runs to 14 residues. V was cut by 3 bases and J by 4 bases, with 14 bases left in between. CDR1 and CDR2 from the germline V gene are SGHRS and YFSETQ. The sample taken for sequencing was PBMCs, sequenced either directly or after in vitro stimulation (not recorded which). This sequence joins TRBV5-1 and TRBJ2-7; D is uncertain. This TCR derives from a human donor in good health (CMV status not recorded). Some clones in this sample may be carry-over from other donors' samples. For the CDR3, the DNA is TGCGCCAGCAGCTCAGACCCCCGGGCGTACGAGCAGTACTTC. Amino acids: CASSSDPRAYEQYF.